This section outlines one T cell receptor (beta chain) sequence together with its context. This specimen belongs to a study of T and B cells in COVID-19 patients. Study overall: The recovered cohort's median age was roughly 34 years, versus roughly 63 years in active infection.

Germline CDR1 reads KGHDR; CDR2 reads SFDVKD. The germline V and J ends were trimmed by 1 base and 7 bases, with 6 bases remaining between them. The CDR3 extends over 13 amino acids. Multiplex PCR with BIOMED2 TRB-A/B primer pools amplified TRB rearrangements. TCRdb reprocessed the multiplex PCR reads via MiXCR and lists one record per CDR3 protein. This table holds 9,000 to 13,000 distinct CDR3 sequences, 30% to 35% found once. From blood, about 240-550 ng of genomic DNA served as TRB template. The TCR sequence derives from a human donor with active COVID-19. Specimen: blood. The chain joins TRBV24-1 to TRBJ1-4; no firm D call. This chain's CDR3 is CATSDFAGEKLFF. The DNA for the CDR3 is TGTGCCACCAGTGATTTTGCGGGTGAAAAACTGTTTTTT.